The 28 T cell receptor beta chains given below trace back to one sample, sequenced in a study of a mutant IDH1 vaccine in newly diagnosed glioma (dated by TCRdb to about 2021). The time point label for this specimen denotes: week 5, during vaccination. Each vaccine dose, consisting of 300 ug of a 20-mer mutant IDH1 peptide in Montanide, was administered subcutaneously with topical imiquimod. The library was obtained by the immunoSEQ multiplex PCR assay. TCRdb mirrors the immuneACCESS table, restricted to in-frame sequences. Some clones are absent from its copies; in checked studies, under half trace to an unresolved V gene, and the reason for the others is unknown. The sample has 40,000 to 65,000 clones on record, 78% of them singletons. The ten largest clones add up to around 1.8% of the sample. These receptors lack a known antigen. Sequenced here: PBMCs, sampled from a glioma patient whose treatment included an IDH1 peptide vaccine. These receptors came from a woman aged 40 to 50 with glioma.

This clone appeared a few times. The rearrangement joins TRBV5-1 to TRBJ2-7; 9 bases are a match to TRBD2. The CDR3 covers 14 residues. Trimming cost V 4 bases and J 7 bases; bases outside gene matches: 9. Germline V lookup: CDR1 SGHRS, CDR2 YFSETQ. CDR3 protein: CASSQRGVLGEQYF. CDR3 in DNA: TGCGCCAGCAGCCAGCGGGGGGTCTTAGGGGAGCAGTACTTC.

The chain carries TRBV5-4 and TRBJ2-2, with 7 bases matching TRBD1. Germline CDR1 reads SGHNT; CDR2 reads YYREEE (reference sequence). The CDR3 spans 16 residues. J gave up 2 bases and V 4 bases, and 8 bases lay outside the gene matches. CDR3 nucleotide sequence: TGTGCCAGCAGCCCAGGGACAGCCTTCAACACCGGGGAGCTGTTTTTT. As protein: CASSPGTAFNTGELFF. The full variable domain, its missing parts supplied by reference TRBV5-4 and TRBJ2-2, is ETGVTQSPTHLIKTRGQQVTLRCSSQSGHNTVSWYQQALGQGPQFIFQYYREEENGRGNFPPRFSGLQFPNYSSELNVNALELDDSALYLCASSPGTAFNTGELFFGEGSRLTVL.

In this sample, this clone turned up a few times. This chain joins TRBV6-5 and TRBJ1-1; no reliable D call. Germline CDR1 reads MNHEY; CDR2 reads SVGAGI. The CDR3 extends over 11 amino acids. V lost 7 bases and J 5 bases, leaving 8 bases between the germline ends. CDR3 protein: CASTSGTEAFF. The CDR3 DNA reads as TGTGCCAGCACCTCTGGGACTGAAGCTTTCTTT.

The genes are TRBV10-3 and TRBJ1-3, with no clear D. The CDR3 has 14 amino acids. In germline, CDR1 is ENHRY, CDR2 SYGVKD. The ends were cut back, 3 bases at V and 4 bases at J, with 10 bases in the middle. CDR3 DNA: TGTGCCATCAGTGACAGCACTGCCGGAAACACCATATATTTT. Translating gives CAISDSTAGNTIYF.

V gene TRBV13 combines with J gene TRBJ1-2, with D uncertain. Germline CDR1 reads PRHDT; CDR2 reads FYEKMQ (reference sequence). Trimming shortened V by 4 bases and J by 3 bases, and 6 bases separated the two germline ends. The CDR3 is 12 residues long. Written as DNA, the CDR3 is TGTGCCAGCAGCTCGCTTGACTATGGCTACACCTTC. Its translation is CASSSLDYGYTF.

Written as DNA, the CDR3 is TGTGCCAGCAGCGTAGGGGTGGGGACAGACTCCTACAATGAGCAGTTCTTC. As protein: CASSVGVGTDSYNEQFF. The chain employs TRBV7-8 and TRBJ2-1, with 7 bases fitting TRBD1. V shed 5 bases and J 0 bases; nucleotides not matched to a gene: 10. Germline CDR1 reads SGHVS; CDR2 reads FQNEAQ. The length of the CDR3 is 17 residues.

The CDR3 loop is CASSFSGGVILDTQYF. The CDR3 DNA reads as TGTGCCAGCAGCTTTAGCGGGGGGGTTATACTGGATACGCAGTATTTT. This chain uses TRBV7-6 with TRBJ2-3; 11 bases are a match to TRBD2. The germline V gene has CDR1 SGHVS and CDR2 FNYEAQ. The CDR3 spans 16 residues. V shed 3 bases, J shed 6 bases, and the junction held 8 bases outside the gene matches.

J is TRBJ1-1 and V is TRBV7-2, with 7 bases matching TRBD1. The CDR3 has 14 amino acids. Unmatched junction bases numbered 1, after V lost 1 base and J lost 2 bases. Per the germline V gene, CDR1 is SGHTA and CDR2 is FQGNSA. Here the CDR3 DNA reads TGTGCCAGCAGCTTAGACAGGGGTAACACTGAAGCTTTCTTT. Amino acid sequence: CASSLDRGNTEAFF.

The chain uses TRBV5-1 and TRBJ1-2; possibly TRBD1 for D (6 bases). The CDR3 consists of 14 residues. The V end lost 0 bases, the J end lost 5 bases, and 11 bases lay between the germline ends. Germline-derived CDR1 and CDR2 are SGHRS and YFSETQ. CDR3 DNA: TGCGCCAGCAGCTTGGACACAGGGTCGTATGGCTACACCTTC. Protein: CASSLDTGSYGYTF.

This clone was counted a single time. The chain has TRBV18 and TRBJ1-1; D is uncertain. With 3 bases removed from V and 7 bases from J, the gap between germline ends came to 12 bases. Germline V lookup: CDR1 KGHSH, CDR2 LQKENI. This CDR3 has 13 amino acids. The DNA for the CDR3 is TGTGCCAGCTCACCCCGGAGTGACGATGAAGCTTTCTTT. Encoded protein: CASSPRSDDEAFF.

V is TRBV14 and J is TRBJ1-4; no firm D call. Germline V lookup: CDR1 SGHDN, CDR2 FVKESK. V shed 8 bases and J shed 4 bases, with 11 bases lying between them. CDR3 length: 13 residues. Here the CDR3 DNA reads TGTGCCAGCTTAGGGCTTGTTAATGAAAAACTGTTTTTT. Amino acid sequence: CASLGLVNEKLFF.

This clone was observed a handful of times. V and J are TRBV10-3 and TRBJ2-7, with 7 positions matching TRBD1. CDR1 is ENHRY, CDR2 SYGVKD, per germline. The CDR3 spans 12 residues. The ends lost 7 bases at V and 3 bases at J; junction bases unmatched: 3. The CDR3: CAITAGGYEQYF. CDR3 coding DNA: TGTGCCATCACGGCAGGGGGCTACGAGCAGTACTTC.

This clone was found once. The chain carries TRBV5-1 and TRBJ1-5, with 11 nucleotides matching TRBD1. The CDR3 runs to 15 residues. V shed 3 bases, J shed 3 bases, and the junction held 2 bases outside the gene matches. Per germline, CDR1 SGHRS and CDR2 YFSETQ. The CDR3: CASSSGQGDNQPQHF. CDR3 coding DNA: TGCGCCAGCAGCTCGGGACAGGGGGACAATCAGCCCCAGCATTTT.

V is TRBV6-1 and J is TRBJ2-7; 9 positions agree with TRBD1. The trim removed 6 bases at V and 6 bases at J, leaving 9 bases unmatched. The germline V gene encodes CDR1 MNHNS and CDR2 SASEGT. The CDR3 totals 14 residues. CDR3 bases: TGTGCCAGCAGCGGGACAGGGTATGTTTCCGAGCAGTACTTC. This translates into CASSGTGYVSEQYF.

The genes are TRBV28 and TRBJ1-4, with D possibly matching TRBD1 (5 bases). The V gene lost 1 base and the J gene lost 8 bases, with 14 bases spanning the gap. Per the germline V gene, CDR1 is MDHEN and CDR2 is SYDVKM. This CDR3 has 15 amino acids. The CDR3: CASSLSTAGKEKLFF. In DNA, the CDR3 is TGTGCCAGCAGTTTATCGACAGCAGGGAAGGAAAAACTGTTTTTT. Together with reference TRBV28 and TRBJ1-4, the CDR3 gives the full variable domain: DVKVTQSSRYLVKRTGEKVFLECVQDMDHENMFWYRQDPGLGLRLIYFSYDVKMKEKGDIPEGYSVSREKKERFSLILESASTNQTSMYLCASSLSTAGKEKLFFGSGTQLSVL.

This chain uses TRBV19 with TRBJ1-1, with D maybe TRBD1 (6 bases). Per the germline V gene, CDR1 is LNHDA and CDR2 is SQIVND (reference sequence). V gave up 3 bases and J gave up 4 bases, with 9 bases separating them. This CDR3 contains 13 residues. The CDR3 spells CASSMEGVTEAFF. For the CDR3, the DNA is TGTGCCAGTAGTATGGAGGGGGTCACTGAAGCTTTCTTT.

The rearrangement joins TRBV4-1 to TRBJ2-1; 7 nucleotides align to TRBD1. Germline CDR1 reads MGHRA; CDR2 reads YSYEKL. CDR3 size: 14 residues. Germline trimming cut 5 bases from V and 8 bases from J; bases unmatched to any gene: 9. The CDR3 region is CASSSTTGRDEQFF. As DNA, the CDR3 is TGCGCCAGCAGCTCGACGACAGGGAGAGATGAGCAGTTCTTC.

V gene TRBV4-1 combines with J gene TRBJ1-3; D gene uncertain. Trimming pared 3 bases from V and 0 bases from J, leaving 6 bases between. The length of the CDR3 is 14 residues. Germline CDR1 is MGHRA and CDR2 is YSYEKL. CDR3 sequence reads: CASSQTNSGNTIYF. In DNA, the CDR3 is TGCGCCAGCAGCCAGACAAACTCTGGAAACACCATATATTTT.

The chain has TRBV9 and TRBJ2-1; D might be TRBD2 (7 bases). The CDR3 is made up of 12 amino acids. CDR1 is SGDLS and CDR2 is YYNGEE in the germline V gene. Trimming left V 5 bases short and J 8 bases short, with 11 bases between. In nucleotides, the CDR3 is TGTGCCAGCAGGGGGGGGACACATGAGCAGTTCTTC. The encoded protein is CASRGGTHEQFF.

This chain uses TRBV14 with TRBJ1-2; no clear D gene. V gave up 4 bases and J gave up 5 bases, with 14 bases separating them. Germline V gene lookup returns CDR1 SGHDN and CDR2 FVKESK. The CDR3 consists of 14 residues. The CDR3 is CASSPTLGLYGYTF. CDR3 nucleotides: TGTGCCAGCAGCCCGACCCTAGGGCTTTATGGCTACACCTTC.

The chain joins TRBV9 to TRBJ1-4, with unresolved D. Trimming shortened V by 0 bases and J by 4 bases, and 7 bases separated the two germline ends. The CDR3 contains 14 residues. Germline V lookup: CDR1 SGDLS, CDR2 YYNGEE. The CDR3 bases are TGTGCCAGCAGCGTAGAACGGTTTAATGAAAAACTGTTTTTT. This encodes CASSVERFNEKLFF.

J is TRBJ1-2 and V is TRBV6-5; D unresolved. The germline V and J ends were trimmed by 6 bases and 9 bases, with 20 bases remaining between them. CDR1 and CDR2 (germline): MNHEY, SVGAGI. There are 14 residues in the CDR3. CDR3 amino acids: CASRSGPSVMSYTF. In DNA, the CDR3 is TGTGCCAGCAGGTCGGGTCCCTCTGTGATGAGCTACACCTTC.

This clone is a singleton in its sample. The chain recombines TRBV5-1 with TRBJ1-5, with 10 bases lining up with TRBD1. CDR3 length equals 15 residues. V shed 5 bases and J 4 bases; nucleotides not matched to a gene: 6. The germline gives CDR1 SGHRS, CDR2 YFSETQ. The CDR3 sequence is CASRWGTGVNQPQHF. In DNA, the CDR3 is TGCGCCAGCAGATGGGGGACAGGGGTTAATCAGCCCCAGCATTTT.

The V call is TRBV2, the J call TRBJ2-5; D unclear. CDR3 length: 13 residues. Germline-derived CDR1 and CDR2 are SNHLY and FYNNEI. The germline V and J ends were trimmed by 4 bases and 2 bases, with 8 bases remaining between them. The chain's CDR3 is CASSGLPQETQYF. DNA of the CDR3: TGTGCCAGCAGTGGACTCCCTCAAGAGACCCAGTACTTC.

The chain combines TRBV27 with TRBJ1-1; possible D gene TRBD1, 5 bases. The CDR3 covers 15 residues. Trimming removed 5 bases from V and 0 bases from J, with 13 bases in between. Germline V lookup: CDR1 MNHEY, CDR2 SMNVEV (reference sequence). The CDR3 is CASSRRRDMNTEAFF. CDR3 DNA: TGTGCCAGCAGTCGACGCAGGGATATGAACACTGAAGCTTTCTTT.

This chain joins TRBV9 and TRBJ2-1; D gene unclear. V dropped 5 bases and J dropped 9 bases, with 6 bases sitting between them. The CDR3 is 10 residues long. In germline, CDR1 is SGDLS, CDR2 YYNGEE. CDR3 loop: CASSGGEQFF. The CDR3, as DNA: TGTGCCAGCAGTGGTGGTGAGCAGTTCTTC.

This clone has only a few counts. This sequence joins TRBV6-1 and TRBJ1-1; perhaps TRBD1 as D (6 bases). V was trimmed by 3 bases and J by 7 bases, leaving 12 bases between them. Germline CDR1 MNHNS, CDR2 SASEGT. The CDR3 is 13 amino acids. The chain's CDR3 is CASSEDSDDEAFF. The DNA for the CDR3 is TGTGCCAGCAGTGAGGACAGCGACGATGAAGCTTTCTTT.

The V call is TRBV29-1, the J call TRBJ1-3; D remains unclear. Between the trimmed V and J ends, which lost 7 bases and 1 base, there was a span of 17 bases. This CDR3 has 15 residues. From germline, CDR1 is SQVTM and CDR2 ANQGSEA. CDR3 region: CSAPDGCFSGNTIYF. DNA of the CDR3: TGCAGCGCCCCAGATGGCTGCTTTTCTGGAAACACCATATATTTT.